This T cell receptor (beta chain) was retrieved from a study of blood T cell repertoires in COVID-19. As for the study in general: Researchers got acute and convalescent COVID-19 samples from the United States, Italy and Spain.

The CDR3 totals 18 residues. Participant-given clinical history determined each cohort assignment. Measured with immunoSEQ multiplex PCR; TCRdb has only the in-frame clones, and not every one. Among about 330,000 clones listed, approximately 87% were seen once. This clonotype originated in a woman aged 25 to 39 who had recovered from COVID-19. The chain uses TRBV21-1 and TRBJ1-1. TRBV21-1 is a recognized pseudogene. Sequencing was done on a sample of PBMCs or T cells enriched from blood (not recorded which). CDR3 in amino acids: CASSRLRAGEGLDTEAFF. CDR3 DNA sequence: TGTGCCAGCAGCAGATTGCGGGCAGGGGAGGGCCTGGACACTGAAGCTTTCTTT.